This T cell receptor beta chain stems from a study of blood T cell repertoires in COVID-19. About the research overall: Donors in the United States, Italy and Spain gave samples during acute or convalescent COVID-19.

This clone was detected a few times. CDR1 GTSNPN and CDR2 SVGIG come from the germline V gene (reference sequence). This CDR3 has 14 residues. Trimming removed 7 bases from V and 4 bases from J, with 14 bases in between. Authors' methods: Amplifying reference gene primers gave estimates of nucleated cell counts. The table came from immunoSEQ multiplex PCR; TCRdb's copy has only in-frame clones and leaves some out. Clone size and V and J calls were adopted from that table, with D and trimming inferred from the DNA. The sample includes some 150,000 clones, roughly nine tenths of them seen just once. The chain has TRBV30 and TRBJ1-6; a weak D match, TRBD1 (6 bases). The receptor's source is a woman in her 70s with acute or convalescent COVID-19. Source material: peripheral blood. The CDR3 sequence: CALTLGQYNSPLHF. The DNA of the CDR3 is TGTGCCTTGACTTTAGGACAGTATAATTCACCCCTCCACTTT.